The 7 T cell receptor beta chains given below trace back to one sample, sequenced in a study of neurological immune-mediated disorders. MiXCR was run by TCRdb on the 5' RACE reads, yielding one entry per CDR3 protein. The sample lists approximately 60,000 distinct CDR3 sequences, 3% to 4.5% occurring once. The sequencing sample was made of PBMCs. Receptor source: a woman in her thirties with multiple sclerosis.

This clonotype was observed at least ten times. The chain carries TRBV4-3 and TRBJ2-7, with a tentative D call TRBD1 (6 bases). The CDR3 totals 13 residues. The V end lost 1 base, the J end lost 6 bases, and 10 bases lay between the germline ends. Germline V gives CDR1 LGHNA, CDR2 YSLEER. CDR3 nucleotide sequence: TGCGCCAGCAGCCAAGTCCCCAGGGGCGAGCAGTACTTC. This encodes CASSQVPRGEQYF.

This clonotype was recorded at least ten times. The rearrangement uses TRBV7-2 and TRBJ2-3; 7 positions agree with TRBD2. Germline V gene data show CDR1 as SGHTA and CDR2 as FQGNSA. Trimming took 3 bases from V and 3 from J; bases not matched to a gene: 15. The CDR3 loop spans 18 amino acids. As DNA, the CDR3 is TGTGCCAGCAGCTTTCTTGGATTCGGGCGGGAGCAGACAGATACGCAGTATTTT. It is translated as CASSFLGFGREQTDTQYF.

In its sample, this clonotype was seen many times. Here the CDR3 DNA reads TGCGCCAGCAGCCAAGTGAGGGCAACTAATGAAAAACTGTTTTTT. Protein: CASSQVRATNEKLFF. This sequence joins TRBV4-1 and TRBJ1-4; D unclear. In germline, CDR1 is MGHRA, CDR2 YSYEKL. With 1 base removed from V and 0 bases from J, the gap between germline ends came to 6 bases. There are 15 residues in the CDR3.

On this clonotype itself: A much larger clone differs by one base, so this may be a read error. The CDR3 region is CASSRPLPSDEQYF. DNA for the CDR3: TGTGCCAGCAGTCGACCCTTACCATCGGATGAGCAGTACTTC. The chain is built from TRBV6-2 or TRBV6-3 and TRBJ2-7, with no clear D. The germline V gene encodes CDR1 MNHEY and CDR2 SVGEGT. The V gene lost 5 bases and the J gene lost 7 bases, with 18 bases spanning the gap. The CDR3 length is 14 residues.

This clonotype was recorded at least ten times. V usage is TRBV20-1 and J usage is TRBJ2-7; 8 positions agree with TRBD1. Germline CDR1 is DFQATT and CDR2 is SNEGSKA (reference sequence). V lost 3 bases and J lost 2; bases outside the gene matches: 6. The CDR3 totals 14 residues. This chain's CDR3 is CSARFRTGPYEQYF. CDR3 DNA: TGCAGTGCTAGGTTCAGGACAGGGCCCTACGAGCAGTACTTC.

In this sample, this clonotype turned up many times. The CDR3 region has the DNA TGCGCCAGCAGCCCGACTAGCGGGAGGGCGTACGAGCAGTACTTC. This translates into CASSPTSGRAYEQYF. J is TRBJ2-7 and V is TRBV5-1; 14 nucleotides align to TRBD2. From germline, CDR1 is SGHRS and CDR2 YFSETQ. The CDR3 is made up of 15 amino acids. Trimming took 4 bases from V and 4 from J; bases not matched to a gene: 4.

This clonotype was found many times. V and J are TRBV2 and TRBJ1-6; D remains ambiguous. Germline loops: CDR1 SNHLY, CDR2 FYNNEI. The CDR3 is 14 residues long. Trimming removed 6 bases at V and 7 bases at J, with 13 bases between. The DNA of the CDR3 is TGTGCCAGCAGAAGAGGTTATGGGAATTCACCCCTCCACTTT. Its protein product is CASRRGYGNSPLHF.